This TCR beta chain was retrieved from a study of cytotoxic CD8 clonotypes in ibrutinib-treated CLL. The method was immunoSEQ multiplex PCR; TCRdb's version includes in-frame clones alone and lacks a portion of them. The sample lists some 200,000 clones; 75% to 80% were seen once. This CDR3 is built from 14 residues. Looked up from germline, CDR1 is MNHEY and CDR2 is SVGAGI. Trimming took 6 bases from V and 6 from J, leaving 17 bases between them. The input for sequencing was PBMCs, taken after 12 months of ibrutinib treatment. The chain couples TRBV6-5 to TRBJ2-5, with D perhaps TRBD2 (6 bases). The sequence was collected from a human donor with chronic lymphocytic leukemia. CDR3 residues: CASSLDYRVQTQYF. Here the CDR3 DNA reads TGTGCCAGCAGCCTGGACTACCGCGTGCAGACCCAGTACTTC.